This T cell receptor (beta chain) was found in a study of early stage breast cancer tumors. The protocol was immunoSEQ multiplex PCR, while the TCRdb copy is restricted to in-frame clones and leaves out a portion. This table has roughly 4,700 clones, around three fifths appearing once. Study-level results: Tumor and normal breast were distinguished via blood comparison in 14 of 16 patients.

In the case of this clone: Antigen unknown.

The ends lost 0 bases at V and 6 bases at J; junction bases unmatched: 11. Germline assignment: CDR1 GTSNPN and CDR2 SVGIG (reference sequence). CDR3 length: 16 amino acids. Sequencing was done on a sample of breast tumor tissue. The chain couples TRBV30 to TRBJ2-1; 7 nucleotides line up with TRBD1. The source is a person between 45 and 65 years old with breast cancer. The CDR3 nucleotides are TGTGCCTGGAGTGTACGAGGGGGCGCTGGACCCAATGAGCAGTTCTTC. As protein: CAWSVRGGAGPNEQFF.